A single T cell receptor beta chain is shown here with its context. CDR1 is SNHLY, CDR2 FYNNEI, per germline. This CDR3 comprises 14 residues. Trimming took off 3 bases at V and 1 base at J, with 9 bases between the two ends. Assay: immunoSEQ multiplex PCR; the TCRdb copy retains only in-frame clones and omits some. The sample has approximately 190,000 clones. These data originate in a study of control samples from healthy donors and cancer patients. Sequencing was carried out using blood. V gene TRBV2 combines with J gene TRBJ1-2, with D unclear. The clonotype originates from a woman aged 25-40 years in good health. The CDR3 nucleotides are TGTGCCAGCAGTGACCGTGGGAGTAACTATGGCTACACCTTC. It codes for CASSDRGSNYGYTF.